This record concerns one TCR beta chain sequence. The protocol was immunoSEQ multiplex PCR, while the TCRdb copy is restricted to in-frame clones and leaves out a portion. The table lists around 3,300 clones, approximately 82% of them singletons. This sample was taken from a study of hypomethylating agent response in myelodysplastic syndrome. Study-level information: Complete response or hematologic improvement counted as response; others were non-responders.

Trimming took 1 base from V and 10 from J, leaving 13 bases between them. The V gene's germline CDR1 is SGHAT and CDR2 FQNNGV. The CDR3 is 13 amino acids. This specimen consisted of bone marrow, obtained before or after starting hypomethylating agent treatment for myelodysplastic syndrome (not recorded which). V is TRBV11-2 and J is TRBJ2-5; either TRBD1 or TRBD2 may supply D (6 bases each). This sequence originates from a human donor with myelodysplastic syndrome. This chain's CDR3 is CASSLVGGQSQYF. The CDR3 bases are TGTGCCAGCAGCTTAGTGGGAGGACAGAGCCAGTACTTC.